This TCR beta chain was captured in a study of cytomegalovirus exposure and HLA in healthy donors. Broader study findings: Near-uniform donor sequencing depth was presumed by presence/absence analyses.

Vbeta (60) and Jbeta (13) primers were used in the PCR. Profiled with immunoSEQ multiplex PCR; TCRdb holds only in-frame clones, not every one. Of approximately 100,000 clones listed, 74% were seen once; the top ten hold just over 2%. After removal of 4 bases from V and 2 bases from J, the junction contained 8 bases not matched to a gene. From germline, CDR1 is MNHNY and CDR2 SVGAGI (reference sequence). The CDR3 spans 16 residues. Points on this clone: The target antigen is unknown.

Sequenced input: PBMCs. This clonotype was obtained from a human donor in good health. The rearrangement uses TRBV6-6 and TRBJ1-3; TRBD1 matches 7 bases. In nucleotides, the CDR3 is TGTGCCAGCAGTTTTCCACAGGGGTCCCCTGGAAACACCATATATTTT. This translates into CASSFPQGSPGNTIYF.